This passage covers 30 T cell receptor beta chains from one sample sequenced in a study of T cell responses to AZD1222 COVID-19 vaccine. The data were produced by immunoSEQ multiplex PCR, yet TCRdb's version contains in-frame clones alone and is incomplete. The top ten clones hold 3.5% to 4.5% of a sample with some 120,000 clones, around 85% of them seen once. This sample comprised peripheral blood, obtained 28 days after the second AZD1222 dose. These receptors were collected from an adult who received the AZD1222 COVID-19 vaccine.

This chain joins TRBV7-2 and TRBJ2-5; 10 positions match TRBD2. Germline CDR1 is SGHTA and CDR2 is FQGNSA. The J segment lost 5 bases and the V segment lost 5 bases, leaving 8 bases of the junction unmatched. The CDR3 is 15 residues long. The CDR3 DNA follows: TGTGCCAGCAGCCCGAAGCGGGGGGGTAGCGAGACCCAGTACTTC. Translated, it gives CASSPKRGGSETQYF.

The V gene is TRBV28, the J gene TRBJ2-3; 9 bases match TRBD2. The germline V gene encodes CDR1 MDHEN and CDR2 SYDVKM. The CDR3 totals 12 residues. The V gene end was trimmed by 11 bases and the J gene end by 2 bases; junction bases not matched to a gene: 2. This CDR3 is CAAGGYTDTQYF. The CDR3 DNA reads TGTGCCGCGGGGGGGTACACAGATACGCAGTATTTT.

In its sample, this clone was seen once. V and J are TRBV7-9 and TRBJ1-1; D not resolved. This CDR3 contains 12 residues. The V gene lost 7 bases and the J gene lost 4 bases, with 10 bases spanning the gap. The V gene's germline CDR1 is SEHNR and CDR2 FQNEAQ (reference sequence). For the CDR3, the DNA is TGTGCCAGCAAACGATCGGGCACTGAAGCTTTCTTT. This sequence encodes CASKRSGTEAFF.

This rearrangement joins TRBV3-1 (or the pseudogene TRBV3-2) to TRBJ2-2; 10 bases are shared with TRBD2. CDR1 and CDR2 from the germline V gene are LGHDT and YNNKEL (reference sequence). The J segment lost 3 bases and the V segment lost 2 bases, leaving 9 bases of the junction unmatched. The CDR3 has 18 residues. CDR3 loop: CASSQNPSGGSYTGELFF. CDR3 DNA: TGTGCCAGCAGCCAAAATCCTAGCGGGGGCTCATACACCGGGGAGCTGTTTTTT.

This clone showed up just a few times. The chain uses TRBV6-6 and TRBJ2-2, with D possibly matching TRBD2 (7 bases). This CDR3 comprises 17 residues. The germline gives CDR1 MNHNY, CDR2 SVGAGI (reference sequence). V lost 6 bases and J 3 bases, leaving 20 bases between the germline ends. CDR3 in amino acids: CASSRKNSGGHTGELFF. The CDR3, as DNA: TGTGCCAGCAGCCGAAAAAATTCGGGGGGCCACACCGGGGAGCTGTTTTTT.

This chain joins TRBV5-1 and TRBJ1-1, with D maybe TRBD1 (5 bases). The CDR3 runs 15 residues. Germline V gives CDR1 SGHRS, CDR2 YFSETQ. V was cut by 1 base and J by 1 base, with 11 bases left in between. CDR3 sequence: CASSLTRVGNTEAFF. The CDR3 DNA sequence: TGCGCCAGCAGCTTGACCAGGGTCGGGAACACTGAAGCTTTCTTT.

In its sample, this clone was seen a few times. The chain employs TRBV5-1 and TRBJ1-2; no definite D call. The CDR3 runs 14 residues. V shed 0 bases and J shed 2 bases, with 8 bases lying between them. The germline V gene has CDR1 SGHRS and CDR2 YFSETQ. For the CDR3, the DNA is TGCGCCAGCAGCTTGGCCGCAGTCAACTATGGCTACACCTTC. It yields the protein CASSLAAVNYGYTF.

CDR3 DNA sequence: TGCGCCAGCAGCTTCGCTCAGGACAGGGGGCCAGCTAACTATGGCTACACCTTC. Translation: CASSFAQDRGPANYGYTF. The chain joins TRBV5-1 to TRBJ1-2, with TRBD1 matching 11 bases. Per the germline V gene, CDR1 is SGHRS and CDR2 is YFSETQ. The CDR3 sequence is 18 residues long. Trimming took 2 bases from V and 0 from J; bases not matched to a gene: 9.

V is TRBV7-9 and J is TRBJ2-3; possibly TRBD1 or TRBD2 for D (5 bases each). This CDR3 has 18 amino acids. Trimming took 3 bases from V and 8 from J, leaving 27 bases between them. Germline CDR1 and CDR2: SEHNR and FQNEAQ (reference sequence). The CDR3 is CASSFPGGDYRAQGTQYF. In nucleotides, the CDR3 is TGTGCCAGCAGCTTTCCCGGCGGCGACTATCGGGCCCAGGGTACGCAGTATTTT.

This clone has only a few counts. The CDR3 DNA is TGTGCCAGCAGCTTAGGAACCGACAGTTACAATGAGCAGTTCTTC. Protein: CASSLGTDSYNEQFF. The chain recombines TRBV7-7 with TRBJ2-1, with a weak D call TRBD1 (5 bases). V was shortened by 1 base and J by 4 bases, with 11 bases between the two germline ends. This CDR3 has 15 amino acids. Germline lookup yields CDR1 SSHAT and CDR2 FNYEAQ (reference sequence).

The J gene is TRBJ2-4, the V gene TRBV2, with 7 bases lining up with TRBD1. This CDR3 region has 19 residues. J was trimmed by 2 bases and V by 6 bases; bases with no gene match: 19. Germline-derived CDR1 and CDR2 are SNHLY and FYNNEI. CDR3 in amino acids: CASSASKGALIFTKNIQYF. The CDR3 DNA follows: TGTGCCAGCAGCGCGTCGAAGGGGGCCCTTATTTTTACCAAAAACATTCAGTACTTC.

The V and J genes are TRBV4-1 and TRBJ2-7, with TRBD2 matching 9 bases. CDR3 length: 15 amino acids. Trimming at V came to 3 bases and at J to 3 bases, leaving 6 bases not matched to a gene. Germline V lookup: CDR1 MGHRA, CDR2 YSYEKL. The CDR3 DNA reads TGCGCCAGCAGCCATCCCGGGACTAGCAGCTACGAGCAGTACTTC. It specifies CASSHPGTSSYEQYF.

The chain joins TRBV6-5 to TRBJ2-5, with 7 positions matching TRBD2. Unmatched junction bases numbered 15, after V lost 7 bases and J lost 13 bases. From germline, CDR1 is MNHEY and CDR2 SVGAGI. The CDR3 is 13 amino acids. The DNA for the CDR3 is TGTGCCAGCAATCCCCAGAGGGAGGGAGTGGGGTACTTC. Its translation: CASNPQREGVGYF.

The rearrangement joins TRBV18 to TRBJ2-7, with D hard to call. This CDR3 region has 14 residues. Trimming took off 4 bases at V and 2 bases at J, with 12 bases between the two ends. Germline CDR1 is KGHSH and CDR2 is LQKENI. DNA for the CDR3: TGTGCCAGCTCACTGCGGCAGGAACCCTACGAGCAGTACTTC. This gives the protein CASSLRQEPYEQYF.

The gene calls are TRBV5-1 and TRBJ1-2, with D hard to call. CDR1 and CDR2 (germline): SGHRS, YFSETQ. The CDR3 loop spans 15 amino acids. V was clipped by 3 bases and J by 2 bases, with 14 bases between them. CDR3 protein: CASSSIPDLNYGYTF. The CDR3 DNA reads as TGCGCCAGCAGCTCTATTCCGGATCTCAACTATGGCTACACCTTC. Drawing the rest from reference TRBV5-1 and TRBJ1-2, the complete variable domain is KAGVTQTPRYLIKTRGQQVTLSCSPISGHRSVSWYQQTPGQGLQFLFEYFSETQRNKGNFPGRFSGRQFSNSRSEMNVSTLELGDSALYLCASSSIPDLNYGYTFGSGTRLTVV.

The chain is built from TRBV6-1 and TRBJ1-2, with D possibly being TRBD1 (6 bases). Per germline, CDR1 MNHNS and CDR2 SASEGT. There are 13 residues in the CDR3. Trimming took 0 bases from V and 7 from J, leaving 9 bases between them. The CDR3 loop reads CASSEADRTGYTF. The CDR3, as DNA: TGTGCCAGCAGTGAAGCCGACAGGACTGGCTACACCTTC.

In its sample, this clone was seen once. The CDR3 loop reads CASSPGTSGGTYEQYF. The CDR3 region has the DNA TGCGCCAGCAGCCCCGGGACTAGCGGGGGGACCTACGAGCAGTACTTC. This chain links TRBV5-1 with TRBJ2-7; the match to TRBD2 covers 15 bases. This CDR3 has 16 residues. From germline, CDR1 is SGHRS and CDR2 YFSETQ. V was pared by 4 bases and J by 2 bases, with 4 bases of the junction left unmatched.

The CDR3 here is CAWKAQGANEQFF. For the CDR3, the DNA is TGTGCCTGGAAGGCACAGGGGGCGAATGAGCAGTTCTTC. The chain has TRBV30 and TRBJ2-1; 9 bases fit TRBD1. Germline V gene sequence: CDR1 GTSNPN, CDR2 SVGIG (reference sequence). This CDR3 is 13 amino acids long. After removal of 4 bases from V and 7 bases from J, the junction contained 5 bases not matched to a gene.

CDR3 loop: CASSPRDKEETQYF. The DNA for the CDR3 is TGTGCCAGCAGCCCCCGCGACAAGGAAGAGACCCAGTACTTC. The chain carries TRBV7-3 and TRBJ2-5, with D unresolved. The V gene's germline CDR1 is SGHTA and CDR2 FQGTGA. V gave up 5 bases and J gave up 3 bases, with 13 bases separating them. CDR3 length equals 14 residues. Combining the CDR3 with reference TRBV7-3 and TRBJ2-5 gives the whole variable domain GAGVSQTPSNKVTEKGKYVELRCDPISGHTALYWYRQSLGQGPEFLIYFQGTGAADDSGLPNDRFFAVRPEGSVSTLKIQRTERGDSAVYLCASSPRDKEETQYFGPGTRLLVL.

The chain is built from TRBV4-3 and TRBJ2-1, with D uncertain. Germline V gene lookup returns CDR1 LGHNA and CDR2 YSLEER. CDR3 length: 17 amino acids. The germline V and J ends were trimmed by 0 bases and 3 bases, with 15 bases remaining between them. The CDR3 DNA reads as TGCGCCAGCAGCCAAGATAGGTTCGGACGATTCTACAATGAGCAGTTCTTC. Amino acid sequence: CASSQDRFGRFYNEQFF.

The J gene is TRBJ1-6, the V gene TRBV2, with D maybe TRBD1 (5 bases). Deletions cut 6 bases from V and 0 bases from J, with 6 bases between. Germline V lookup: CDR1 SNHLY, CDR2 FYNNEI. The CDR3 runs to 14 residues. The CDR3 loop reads CASRTDSYNSPLHF. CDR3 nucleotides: TGTGCCAGCAGGACAGACTCCTATAATTCACCCCTCCACTTT.

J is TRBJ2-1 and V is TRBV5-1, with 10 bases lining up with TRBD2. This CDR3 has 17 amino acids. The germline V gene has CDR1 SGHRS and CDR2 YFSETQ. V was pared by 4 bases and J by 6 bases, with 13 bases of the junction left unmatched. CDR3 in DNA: TGCGCCAGCAGCAAAGTTAGCGGGGGGTCCCTTATCAATGAGCAGTTCTTC. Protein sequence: CASSKVSGGSLINEQFF.

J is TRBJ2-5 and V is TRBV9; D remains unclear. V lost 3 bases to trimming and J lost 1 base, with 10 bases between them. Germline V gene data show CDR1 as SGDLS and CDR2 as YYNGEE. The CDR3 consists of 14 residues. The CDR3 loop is CASSAGRSQETQYF. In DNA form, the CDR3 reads TGTGCCAGCAGCGCGGGCCGGTCCCAAGAGACCCAGTACTTC.

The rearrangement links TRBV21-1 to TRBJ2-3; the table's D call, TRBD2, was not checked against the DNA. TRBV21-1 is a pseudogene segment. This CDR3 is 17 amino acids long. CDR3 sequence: CASSKVLRTRSGDTQYF. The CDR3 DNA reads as TGTGCCAGCAGCAAAGTTCTCCGGACCCGGAGCGGAGATACGCAGTATTTT.

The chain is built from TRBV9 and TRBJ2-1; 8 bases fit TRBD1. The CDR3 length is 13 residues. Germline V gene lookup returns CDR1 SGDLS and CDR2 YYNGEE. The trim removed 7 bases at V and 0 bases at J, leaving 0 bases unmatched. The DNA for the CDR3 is TGTGCCAGCGGGACAGGCTCCTACAATGAGCAGTTCTTC. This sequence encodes CASGTGSYNEQFF.

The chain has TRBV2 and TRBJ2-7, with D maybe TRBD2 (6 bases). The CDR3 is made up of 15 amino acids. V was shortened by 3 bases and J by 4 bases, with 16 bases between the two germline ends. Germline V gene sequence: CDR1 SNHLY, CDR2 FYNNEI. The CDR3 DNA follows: TGTGCCAGCAGTGAGAGAGGAGGGGAGGTTTACGAGCAGTACTTC. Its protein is CASSERGGEVYEQYF.

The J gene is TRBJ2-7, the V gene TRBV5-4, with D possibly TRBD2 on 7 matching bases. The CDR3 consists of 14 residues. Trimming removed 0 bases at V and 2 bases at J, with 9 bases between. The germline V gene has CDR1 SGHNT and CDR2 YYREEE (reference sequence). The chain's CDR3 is CASSLEGGTYEQYF. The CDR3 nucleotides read TGTGCCAGCAGCTTGGAGGGGGGGACCTACGAGCAGTACTTC.

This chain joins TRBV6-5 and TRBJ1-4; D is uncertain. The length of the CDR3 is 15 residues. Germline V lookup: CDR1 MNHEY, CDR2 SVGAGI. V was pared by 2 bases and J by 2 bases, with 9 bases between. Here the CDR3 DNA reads TGTGCCAGCAGTTACGATCGGTGGACTAATGAAAAACTGTTTTTT. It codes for CASSYDRWTNEKLFF.

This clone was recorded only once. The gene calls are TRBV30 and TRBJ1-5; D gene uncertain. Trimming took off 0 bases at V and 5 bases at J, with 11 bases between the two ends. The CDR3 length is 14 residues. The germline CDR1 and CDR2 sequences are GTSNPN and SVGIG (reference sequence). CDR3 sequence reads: CAWSVGSWDQPQHF. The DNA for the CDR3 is TGTGCCTGGAGTGTGGGTTCATGGGATCAGCCCCAGCATTTT.

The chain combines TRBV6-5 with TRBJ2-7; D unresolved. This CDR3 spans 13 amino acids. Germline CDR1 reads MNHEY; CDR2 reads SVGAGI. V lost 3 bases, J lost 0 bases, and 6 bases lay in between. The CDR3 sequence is CASSYLPSYEQYF. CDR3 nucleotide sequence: TGTGCCAGCAGTTATCTCCCCTCCTACGAGCAGTACTTC.